The present entry profiles one T cell receptor beta chain with its context. The sample is drawn from a study of blood T cell repertoires in COVID-19. The assay was immunoSEQ multiplex PCR, and TCRdb's table has in-frame clones only and misses some. The sample holds approximately 300,000 clones, about 83% seen once. The germline V and J ends were trimmed by 7 bases and 5 bases, with 12 bases remaining between them. Germline assignment: CDR1 LNHDA and CDR2 SQIVND (reference sequence). The CDR3 is made up of 14 amino acids. Sequenced material: peripheral blood. This receptor was identified in a woman aged 50 to 60 with acute or convalescent COVID-19. The chain has TRBV19 and TRBJ1-6; D is uncertain. The CDR3 DNA follows: TGTGCCAGTAAGACGCAGGAAAATAATTCACCCCTCCACTTT. Translated, it gives CASKTQENNSPLHF.